Listed below are T cell receptor beta chains from one sample, sequenced in a study of CD8 T cells in ankylosing spondylitis. TCRdb ran MiXCR on the 5' RACE reads and lists one entry per CDR3 protein. The sample gives 150,000 or so distinct CDR3 sequences, 25% to 35% of which show up once; 4.5% to 6% is in the top ten. The sequencing input was synovial fluid, either unsorted or a sorted T cell fraction (not recorded which). Receptor source: a male donor with ankylosing spondylitis. Both conserved end residues are part of each CDR3. A D gene is named only where the DNA matches it firmly. A clone size is listed for some rows: how often the clone was seen (once, few, many), or a class if it is expanded.

V gene	CDR3 length	clone size	D gene	J gene	CDR3 protein	CDR3 DNA
TRBV7-9	17	-	TRBD2	TRBJ2-1	CASSSRLAGGGYNEQFF	TGTGCCAGCAGCTCCCGACTAGCGGGAGGGGGCTACAATGAGCAGTTCTTC
TRBV12-3/TRBV12-4	14	-	TRBD1	TRBJ1-1	CASSPQGGFAEAFF	TGTGCCAGCAGTCCCCAGGGGGGTTTCGCTGAAGCTTTCTTT
TRBV5-1	15	-	TRBD1	TRBJ2-1	CASGKQGAAYNEQFF	TGCGCCAGCGGAAAACAGGGGGCCGCCTACAATGAGCAGTTCTTC
TRBV20-1	15	-	-	TRBJ1-5	CSARLQGRGNQPQHF	TGCAGTGCTAGACTACAGGGACGGGGCAATCAGCCCCAGCATTTT
TRBV3-1	14	few	-	TRBJ2-1	CASSRKTWASEQFF	TGTGCCAGCAGCCGTAAGACTTGGGCCAGTGAGCAGTTCTTC
TRBV4-3	14	few	-	TRBJ1-3	CASSQEYRAGTIYF	TGCGCCAGCAGCCAAGAGTATCGGGCGGGCACCATATATTTT
TRBV28	15	few	-	TRBJ2-3	CASSSPAQGADTQYF	TGTGCCAGCAGTTCCCCGGCACAGGGAGCAGATACGCAGTATTTT
TRBV5-1	14	once	TRBD2	TRBJ2-7	CASSRAAGESEQYF	TGCGCCAGCAGCCGGGCAGCGGGAGAAAGCGAGCAGTACTTC
TRBV5-1	16	-	-	TRBJ2-1	CASSLSGTPSYNEQFF	TGCGCCAGCAGCTTGTCTGGGACTCCTTCCTACAATGAGCAGTTCTTC
TRBV5-6	16	-	TRBD1	TRBJ1-2	CASTPRGQGEKYGYTF	TGTGCCAGCACCCCTAGAGGTCAGGGGGAAAAGTATGGCTACACCTTC
TRBV18	14	many	-	TRBJ1-1	CASSYTSTNTEAFF	TGTGCCAGCTCATATACTAGTACGAACACTGAAGCTTTCTTT
TRBV6-4	15	medium-sized	-	TRBJ1-4	CASSDSSPTNEKLFF	TGTGCCAGCAGTGACTCGTCTCCCACTAATGAAAAACTGTTTTTT
TRBV7-2	15	once	TRBD2	TRBJ2-7	CASSTLAGPTYEQYF	TGTGCCAGCAGCACTCTAGCGGGTCCTACCTACGAGCAGTACTTC
TRBV5-1	14	many	TRBD2	TRBJ2-5	CASSLSGAQETQYF	TGCGCCAGCAGCTTAAGCGGGGCTCAAGAGACCCAGTACTTC
TRBV10-3	16	many	-	TRBJ2-7	CAISFIRGGQSYEQYF	TGTGCCATCAGCTTCATACGTGGGGGCCAATCCTACGAGCAGTACTTC
TRBV29-1	14	few	-	TRBJ2-4	CSVGGTPPLYIQYF	TGCAGCGTTGGGGGCACACCCCCGTTGTACATTCAGTACTTC
TRBV20-1	15	-	TRBD1	TRBJ2-5	CSARPTGLSKETQYF	TGCAGTGCCCGCCCGACAGGGCTTAGTAAAGAGACCCAGTACTTC
TRBV30	15	-	-	TRBJ1-4	CAWSVSRTENEKLFF	TGTGCCTGGAGTGTATCTCGGACAGAGAATGAAAAACTGTTTTTT
TRBV12-3/TRBV12-4	15	-	TRBD1	TRBJ1-6	CASRPTGGFNSPLHF	TGTGCCAGCAGGCCAACAGGGGGCTTTAATTCACCCCTCCACTTT
TRBV7-9	15	-	-	TRBJ2-3	CASSLLNRVGDTQYF	TGTGCCAGCAGCTTACTTAACAGGGTGGGAGATACGCAGTATTTT
TRBV12-3/TRBV12-4	13	many	-	TRBJ1-1	CASNLQGITEAFF	TGTGCCAGCAACCTTCAGGGGATCACTGAAGCTTTCTTT
TRBV20-1	14	few	-	TRBJ2-7	CSASFKGLSYEQYF	TGCAGTGCTTCCTTTAAGGGCCTATCCTACGAGCAGTACTTC
TRBV2	13	many	TRBD2	TRBJ2-5	CASRLAGVETQYF	TGTGCCAGCAGACTAGCGGGAGTCGAGACCCAGTACTTC
TRBV29-1	12	few	-	TRBJ2-7	CSVGAGRNEQYF	TGCAGCGTTGGTGCAGGGAGGAACGAGCAGTACTTC
TRBV3-1	13	-	-	TRBJ1-2	CASSQDTAGGYTF	TGTGCCAGCAGCCAAGATACAGCCGGGGGCTACACCTTC
TRBV27	15	many	-	TRBJ2-1	CASSFLGSGNNEQFF	TGTGCCAGCAGCTTCCTAGGTAGCGGAAACAATGAGCAGTTCTTC
TRBV29-1	12	few	-	TRBJ1-1	CSVDPWNTEAFF	TGCAGCGTTGACCCGTGGAACACTGAAGCTTTCTTT
TRBV4-1	14	many	-	TRBJ2-4	CASSYDLAKNIQYF	TGCGCCAGCAGCTACGACCTAGCCAAAAACATTCAGTACTTC
TRBV28	15	-	-	TRBJ1-2	CASSPVRSHGGGYTF	TGTGCCAGCAGTCCGGTGAGGTCCCACGGGGGTGGCTACACCTTC
TRBV9	16	many	TRBD1	TRBJ2-3	CASSPSTGAFTDTQYF	TGTGCCAGCAGCCCCTCGACAGGGGCCTTCACAGATACGCAGTATTTT
TRBV20-1	10	-	-	TRBJ2-1	CSASYNEQFF	TGCAGTGCGAGCTACAATGAGCAGTTCTTC
TRBV5-1	15	many	TRBD1	TRBJ2-2	CASSLAGQGAGELFF	TGCGCCAGCAGCTTGGCGGGACAGGGAGCCGGGGAGCTGTTTTTT
TRBV20-1	13	few	-	TRBJ2-5	CSAGDNIQETQYF	TGCAGTGCTGGAGACAACATCCAAGAGACCCAGTACTTC
TRBV20-1	14	few	-	TRBJ1-1	CSAQKTGTILSAFF	TGCAGTGCCCAGAAAACCGGGACAATCCTTTCGGCTTTCTTT
TRBV7-6	13	-	-	TRBJ2-3	CASSLFSTDTQYF	TGTGCCAGCAGCTTATTTAGCACAGATACGCAGTATTTT
TRBV7-8	16	few	TRBD2	TRBJ2-5	CASSLSSSGRVETQYF	TGTGCCAGCAGCTTATCATCCAGCGGGAGGGTAGAGACCCAGTACTTC
TRBV20-1	12	-	-	TRBJ2-5	CSPRGGKETQYF	TGCAGCCCCCGCGGCGGGAAAGAGACCCAGTACTTC
TRBV12-3/TRBV12-4	15	once	-	TRBJ1-1	CASTPSTTRGTEAFF	TGTGCCAGCACCCCCTCAACAACCCGGGGGACTGAAGCTTTCTTT
TRBV6-2/TRBV6-3	13	-	-	TRBJ2-7	CASSSQVSYEQYF	TGTGCCAGCAGTTCTCAAGTCTCCTACGAGCAGTACTTC
TRBV6-1	15	-	TRBD2	TRBJ2-1	CASSPLAGEYNEQFF	TGTGCCAGCAGTCCTCTAGCGGGGGAATACAATGAGCAGTTCTTC
TRBV20-1	14	once	-	TRBJ1-2	CSARPSRGHYGYTF	TGCAGTGCCAGACCATCCCGGGGCCACTATGGCTACACCTTC
TRBV20-1	14	many	-	TRBJ2-3	CSARSETSTDTQYF	TGCAGTGCTAGATCGGAAACTAGCACAGATACGCAGTATTTT
TRBV2	15	many	TRBD2	TRBJ2-1	CASSIAGNSYNEQFF	TGTGCCAGCAGCATAGCGGGAAACTCCTACAATGAGCAGTTCTTC
TRBV14	17	-	-	TRBJ2-1	CASSQDAGARPNNEQFF	TGTGCCAGCAGCCAAGACGCAGGGGCGCGGCCCAACAATGAGCAGTTCTTC
TRBV2	15	-	-	TRBJ2-5	CASSETSQGVETQYF	TGTGCCAGCAGTGAAACATCCCAGGGAGTGGAGACCCAGTACTTC
TRBV19	14	-	-	TRBJ1-4	CASSMRGMGEKLFF	TGTGCCAGTAGTATGAGAGGAATGGGTGAAAAACTGTTTTTT
TRBV20-1	14	many	TRBD2	TRBJ2-7	CSAKGLADTTEQYF	TGCAGTGCCAAGGGACTAGCGGACACTACGGAACAGTACTTC
TRBV10-3	15	few	-	TRBJ2-5	CAISEPSRGWETQYF	TGTGCCATCAGTGAGCCGAGCCGGGGATGGGAGACCCAGTACTTC
TRBV3-1	16	once	-	TRBJ2-1	CASSQGAGRTNNEQFF	TGTGCCAGCAGCCAAGGGGCCGGGAGAACCAACAATGAGCAGTTCTTC
TRBV5-8	16	-	TRBD1	TRBJ2-2	CASSWGQGTLTGELFF	TGTGCCAGCAGCTGGGGACAGGGGACCCTTACCGGGGAGCTGTTTTTT
TRBV28	14	many	-	TRBJ1-2	CASSLNGDHYGYTF	TGTGCCAGCAGTTTGAATGGGGACCACTATGGCTACACCTTC
TRBV4-2	17	-	TRBD2	TRBJ2-5	CASSQVGSGGAQETQYF	TGTGCCAGCAGCCAAGTAGGCAGCGGGGGGGCCCAAGAGACCCAGTACTTC
TRBV20-1	13	-	-	TRBJ1-3	CSASPPGGNTIYF	TGCAGTGCTTCACCCCCAGGCGGAAACACCATATATTTT
TRBV6-1	13	once	TRBD1	TRBJ2-1	CASSGTGDTEQFF	TGTGCCAGCTCCGGGACAGGGGATACTGAGCAGTTCTTC
TRBV29-1	14	once	TRBD2	TRBJ2-1	CSVRAGGPYNEQFF	TGCAGCGTTAGAGCGGGGGGACCGTACAATGAGCAGTTCTTC
TRBV7-2	15	many	-	TRBJ1-1	CASSLVPNRGTEAFF	TGTGCCAGCAGCTTAGTTCCTAACCGGGGCACTGAAGCTTTCTTT
TRBV2	11	-	TRBD2	TRBJ2-1	CASSPLREGFF	TGTGCCAGCAGTCCCCTGCGGGAGGGGTTCTTC
TRBV20-1	13	few	TRBD2	TRBJ2-7	CSALPGLPYGQYF	TGCAGTGCCCTCCCGGGACTACCGTACGGGCAGTACTTC